What follows is one T cell receptor (beta chain) and its context. Its cognate antigen has yet to be identified. One base away there is no much larger clone; base qualities are not given. CDR1 and CDR2, looked up from the germline V gene (reference sequence), are SEHNR and FQNEAQ. From the cysteine through the phenylalanine, the CDR3 covers 13 amino acids. CDR3 DNA is the only sequence kept; it has 39 bases, read in frame from the first base. Trimming takes 2 bases from V and 7 bases from J, and the germline ends sit 9 bases apart. Donors were healthy HIV-negative adults with no recently reported acute infections or vaccinations. All donors were Caucasian adults living in Nashville, Tennessee, USA. CD4+ T cells were enriched through magnetic negative selection, after which naive cells were positively selected on CD45RA and the remaining negative fraction served as the memory subset. Blood was collected by leukapheresis, and PBMCs were isolated by Ficoll-Histopaque density gradient centrifugation and then cryopreserved in liquid nitrogen vapor phase. Purity and quantity of every magnetically sorted T cell population were checked by analytical flow cytometry. Genomic DNA was isolated from every sorted fraction and measured by UV absorbance on a Nanodrop 2000c.

TCR CDR3 regions were amplified from genomic DNA by multiplex PCR using the deep immunoSEQ assay. Extracted genomic DNA from each cell subset was distributed evenly across all wells of several immunoSEQ 96-well plates, and each plate was treated as a replicate. For sorted subsets, about 200 ng genomic DNA, equal to 25,000 to 35,000 T cell genomes, was loaded into each replicate PCR. Purified libraries were quantified with a Qubit 3.0 fluorometer, sized on a Bioanalyzer 2100, and re-quantified with the KAPA Library Quantification kit. Every immunoSEQ 96-well plate was sequenced on a separate single-read 150-cycle Illumina NextSeq 550 flow cell. The authors' analysis ran thus. Because the immunoSEQ output held only junctional sequences and lacked quality scores, the filtering could not match the filtering applied to full-length reads. To assign V/J genes and CDR3, sequences were annotated against IMGT germline references using PyIR, a Python wrapper for IgBLAST v1.9. Reads were filtered out if the reads had weak V/J assignments (E-value above 1e-6), no CDR3, stop codons, out-of-frame junctions, or ambiguous translated residues. V3J clonotypes were defined as sequences sharing the same inferred V gene, J gene, and CDR3 amino acid sequence. To compute the percentage overlap between repertoires, the number of shared unique clonotypes was divided by the size of the smaller repertoire. Repertoire richness was assessed with RTK rarefaction, the Chao1 estimator, and Recon v2.1 estimates of unobserved clonotypes. For all TCRbeta clonotypes obtained by the gDNA method from a handful of donors, generation probabilities were computed with OLGA. Drawn from immuneACCESS, this table holds only the in-frame rearrangements with V and J called that TCRdb kept. Clones are partly lost; checked studies trace under half to an unresolved V gene and leave the rest unexplained. D and trimming come from the DNA, and the V and J calls and clone size come from that table. The sample table shows over a million clones, and around three quarters are seen once. The leading ten clones occupy roughly 0.57% of the sample.

The record originates from a study of shared clonotypes between healthy human individuals (TCRdb year 2020). For the study in its entirety: A couple of women and a few men aged 18 to 49 years were included in the cohort. Blood TCR repertoires of 5 or 6 healthy adults were deeply sequenced to estimate repertoire size and the extent of clonotype sharing between individuals. Libraries were prepared and TCR repertoires were sequenced by different laboratories using diverse techniques, in order to increase sequencing depth and limit assay-specific biases. Each donor's leukapheresis produced roughly between roughly 0.94 and 9.5 billion PBMCs. For each donor, CD4 naive and CD4 memory were each run on three plates, CD8 naive on two plates, and CD8 memory on one plate. Broad study findings and their caveats: Incomplete sequencing was indicated by rarefaction of sorted-subset datasets, despite the large sequencing depth. Because the study included a small number of donors, the genetic and exposure-history diversity represented was limited. Pairwise subsampling led to the expectation that sequencing depth would affect the degree of clonotype sharing among donors. When a handful of donors were compared, the shared fraction of clonotypes was about 5% for naive CD4, about 4% for naive CD8, 2% to 2.5% for memory CD4, and less than 0.5% for memory CD8. Only blood was sampled, and tissue TCR repertoires likely differ from those in blood. Higher generation probabilities were observed for clonotypes shared by all four sorted-subset donors than for non-shared clonotypes. Naive subsets generally had larger estimated clonotype richness than memory subsets did.

Sample: memory CD4+ T cells from PBMCs. The intended sense of this specimen's cell subset or site label: CD45RA-negative fraction. The TCR originated in a man younger than 30 in good health. Some clones in this sample may be carry-over from other donors' samples. This receptor chain uses TRBV7-9 and TRBJ2-1; the D gene remains uncertain. The CDR3 region: CASSLSVANEQFF. The bases are TGTGCCAGCAGCTTATCGGTCGCAAATGAGCAGTTCTTC.